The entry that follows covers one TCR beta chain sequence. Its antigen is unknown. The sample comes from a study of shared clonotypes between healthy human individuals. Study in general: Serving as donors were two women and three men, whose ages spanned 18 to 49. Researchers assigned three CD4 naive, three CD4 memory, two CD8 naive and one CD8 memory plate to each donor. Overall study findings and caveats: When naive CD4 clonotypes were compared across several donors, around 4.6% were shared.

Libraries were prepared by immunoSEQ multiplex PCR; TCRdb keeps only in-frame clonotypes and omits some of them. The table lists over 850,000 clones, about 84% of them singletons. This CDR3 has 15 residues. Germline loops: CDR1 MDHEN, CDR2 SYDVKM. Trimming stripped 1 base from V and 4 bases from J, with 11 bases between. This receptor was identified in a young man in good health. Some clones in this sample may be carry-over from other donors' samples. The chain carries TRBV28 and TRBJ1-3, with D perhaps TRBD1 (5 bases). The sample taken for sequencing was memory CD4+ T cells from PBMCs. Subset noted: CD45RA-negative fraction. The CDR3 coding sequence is TGTGCCAGCAGTTTATCACAGGTTCGCGGAAACACCATATATTTT. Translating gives CASSLSQVRGNTIYF.